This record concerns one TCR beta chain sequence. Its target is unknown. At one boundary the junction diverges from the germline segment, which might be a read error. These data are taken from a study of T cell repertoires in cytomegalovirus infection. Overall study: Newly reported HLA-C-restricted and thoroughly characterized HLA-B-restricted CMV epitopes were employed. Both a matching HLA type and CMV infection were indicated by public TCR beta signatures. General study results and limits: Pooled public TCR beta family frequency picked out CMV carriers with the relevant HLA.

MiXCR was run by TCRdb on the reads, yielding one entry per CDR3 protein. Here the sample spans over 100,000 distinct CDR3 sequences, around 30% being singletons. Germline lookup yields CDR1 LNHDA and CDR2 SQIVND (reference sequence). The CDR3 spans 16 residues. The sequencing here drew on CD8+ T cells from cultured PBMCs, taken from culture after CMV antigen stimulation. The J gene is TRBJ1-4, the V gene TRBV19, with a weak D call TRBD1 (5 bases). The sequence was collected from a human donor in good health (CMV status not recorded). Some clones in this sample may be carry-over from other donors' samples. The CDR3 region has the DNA TGTGTCAGTATGGGACTCACTCAGGGAACTAATGAAAAACTGTTTTTT. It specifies CVSMGLTQGTNEKLFF.